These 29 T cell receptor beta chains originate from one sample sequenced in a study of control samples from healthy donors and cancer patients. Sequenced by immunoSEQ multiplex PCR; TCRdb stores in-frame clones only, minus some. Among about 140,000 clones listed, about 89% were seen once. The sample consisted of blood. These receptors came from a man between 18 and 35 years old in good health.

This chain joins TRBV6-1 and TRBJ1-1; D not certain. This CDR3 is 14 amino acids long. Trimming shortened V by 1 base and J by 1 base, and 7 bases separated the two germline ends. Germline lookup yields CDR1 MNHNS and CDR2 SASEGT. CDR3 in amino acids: CASSEGFWNTEAFF. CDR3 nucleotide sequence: TGTGCCAGCAGTGAAGGCTTTTGGAACACTGAAGCTTTCTTT.

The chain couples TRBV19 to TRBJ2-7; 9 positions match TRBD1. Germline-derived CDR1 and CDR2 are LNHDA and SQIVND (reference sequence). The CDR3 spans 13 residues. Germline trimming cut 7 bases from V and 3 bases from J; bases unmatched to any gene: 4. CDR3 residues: CASKGTGSYEQYF. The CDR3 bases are TGTGCCAGTAAAGGGACAGGGAGCTACGAGCAGTACTTC.

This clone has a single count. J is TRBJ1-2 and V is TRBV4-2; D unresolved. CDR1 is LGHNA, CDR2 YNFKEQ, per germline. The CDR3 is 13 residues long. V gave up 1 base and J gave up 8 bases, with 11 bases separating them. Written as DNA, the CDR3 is TGTGCCAGCAGCCAAGGGGGTGGGGAGGGCTACACCTTC. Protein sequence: CASSQGGGEGYTF.

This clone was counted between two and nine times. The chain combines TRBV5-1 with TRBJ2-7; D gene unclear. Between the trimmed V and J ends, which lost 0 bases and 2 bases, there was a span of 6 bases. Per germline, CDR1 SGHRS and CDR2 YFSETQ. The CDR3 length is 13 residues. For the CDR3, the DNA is TGCGCCAGCAGCTTGGAAGCGCCCTACGAGCAGTACTTC. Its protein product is CASSLEAPYEQYF. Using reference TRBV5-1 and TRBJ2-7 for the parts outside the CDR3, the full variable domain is KAGVTQTPRYLIKTRGQQVTLSCSPISGHRSVSWYQQTPGQGLQFLFEYFSETQRNKGNFPGRFSGRQFSNSRSEMNVSTLELGDSALYLCASSLEAPYEQYFGPGTRLTVT.

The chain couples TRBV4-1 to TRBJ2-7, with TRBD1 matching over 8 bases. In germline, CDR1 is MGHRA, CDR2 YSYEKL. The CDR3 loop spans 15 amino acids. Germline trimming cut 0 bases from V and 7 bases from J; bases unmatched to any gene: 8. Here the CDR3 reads CASSQEFQGAREQYF. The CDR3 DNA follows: TGCGCCAGCAGCCAAGAGTTTCAGGGGGCTCGGGAGCAGTACTTC.

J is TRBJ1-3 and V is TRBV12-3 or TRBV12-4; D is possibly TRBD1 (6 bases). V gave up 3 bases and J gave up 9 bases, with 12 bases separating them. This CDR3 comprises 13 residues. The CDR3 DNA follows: TGTGCCAGCAGTTTTTCAGGGGTGGGCACCATATATTTT. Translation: CASSFSGVGTIYF.

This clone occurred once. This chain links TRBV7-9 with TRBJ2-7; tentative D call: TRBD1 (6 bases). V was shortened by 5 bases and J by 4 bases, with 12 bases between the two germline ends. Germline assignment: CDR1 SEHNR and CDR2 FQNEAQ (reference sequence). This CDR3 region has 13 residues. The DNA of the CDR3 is TGTGCCAGCAGCAACAGGGATCCTTACGAGCAGTACTTC. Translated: CASSNRDPYEQYF.

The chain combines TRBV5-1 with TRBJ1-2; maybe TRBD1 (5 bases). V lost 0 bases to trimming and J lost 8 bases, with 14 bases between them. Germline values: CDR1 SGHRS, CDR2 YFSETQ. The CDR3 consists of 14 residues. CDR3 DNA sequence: TGCGCCAGCAGCTTGGGGGGGGGATTGAGGGGCTACACCTTC. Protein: CASSLGGGLRGYTF.

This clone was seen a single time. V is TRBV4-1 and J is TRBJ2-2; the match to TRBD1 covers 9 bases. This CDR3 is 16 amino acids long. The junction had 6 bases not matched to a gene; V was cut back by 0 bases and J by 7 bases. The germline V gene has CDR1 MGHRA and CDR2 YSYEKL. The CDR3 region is CASSQDRTGVFGELFF. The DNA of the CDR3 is TGCGCCAGCAGCCAAGATCGGACAGGGGTATTCGGGGAGCTGTTTTTT.

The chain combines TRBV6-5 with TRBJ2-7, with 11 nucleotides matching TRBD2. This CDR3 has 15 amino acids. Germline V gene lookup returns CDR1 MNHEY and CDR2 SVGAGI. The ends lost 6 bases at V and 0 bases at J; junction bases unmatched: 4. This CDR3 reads CASSKGLADSYEQYF. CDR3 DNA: TGTGCCAGCAGCAAGGGACTAGCGGACTCCTACGAGCAGTACTTC.

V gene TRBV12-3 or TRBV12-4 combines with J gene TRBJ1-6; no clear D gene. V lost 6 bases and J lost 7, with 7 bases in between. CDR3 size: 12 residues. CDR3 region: CASSLGNSPLHF. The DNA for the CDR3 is TGTGCCAGCAGCTTGGGGAATTCACCCCTCCACTTT.

CDR3 bases: TGTGCCAGCAGCCCCCGGCTGGGCACCGGGGAGCTGTTTTTT. This sequence encodes CASSPRLGTGELFF. The J gene is TRBJ2-2, the V gene TRBV14; D is unclear. Germline values: CDR1 SGHDN, CDR2 FVKESK. CDR3 length equals 14 residues. The V and J ends lost 4 bases and 4 bases respectively, with 10 bases between them.

The CDR3 protein is CASRGTLNTEAFF. CDR3 coding DNA: TGTGCCAGCAGGGGGACCCTGAACACTGAAGCTTTCTTT. The chain recombines TRBV28 with TRBJ1-1; tentatively, D is TRBD1 (5 bases). Germline values: CDR1 MDHEN, CDR2 SYDVKM. Trimming cost V 6 bases and J 0 bases, with 8 bases left between them. This CDR3 is built from 13 residues.

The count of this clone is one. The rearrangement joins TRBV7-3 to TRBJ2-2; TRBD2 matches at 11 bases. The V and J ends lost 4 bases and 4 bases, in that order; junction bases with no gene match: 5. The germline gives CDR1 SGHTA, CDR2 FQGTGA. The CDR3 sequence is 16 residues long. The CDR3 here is CASSSGLAGVTGELFF. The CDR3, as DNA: TGTGCCAGCAGCTCCGGACTAGCGGGTGTCACCGGGGAGCTGTTTTTT. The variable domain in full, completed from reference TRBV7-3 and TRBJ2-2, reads GAGVSQTPSNKVTEKGKYVELRCDPISGHTALYWYRQSLGQGPEFLIYFQGTGAADDSGLPNDRFFAVRPEGSVSTLKIQRTERGDSAVYLCASSSGLAGVTGELFFGEGSRLTVL.

The CDR3 nucleotides read TGCGCCAGCAGCCCCGAAGGCGGGACCGTAATTGGGGAAGCTTTCTTT. It codes for CASSPEGGTVIGEAFF. The rearrangement uses TRBV4-1 and TRBJ1-1; tentatively, D is TRBD1 (5 bases). Germline loops: CDR1 MGHRA, CDR2 YSYEKL. The CDR3 loop spans 16 amino acids. V gave up 4 bases and J gave up 8 bases, with 23 bases separating them.

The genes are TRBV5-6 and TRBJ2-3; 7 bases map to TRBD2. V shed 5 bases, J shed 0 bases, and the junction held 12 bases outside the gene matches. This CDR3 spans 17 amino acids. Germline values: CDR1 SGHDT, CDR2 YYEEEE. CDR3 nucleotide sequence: TGTGCCAGCAGACTAGCGTCCCCTGCGAAGAGCACAGATACGCAGTATTTT. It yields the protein CASRLASPAKSTDTQYF.

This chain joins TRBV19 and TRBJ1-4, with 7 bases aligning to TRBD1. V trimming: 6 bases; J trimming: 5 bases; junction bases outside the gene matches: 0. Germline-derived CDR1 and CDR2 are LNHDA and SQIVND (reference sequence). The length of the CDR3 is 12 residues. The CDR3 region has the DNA TGTGCCAGTAGGACAGGGAATGAAAAACTGTTTTTT. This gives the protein CASRTGNEKLFF.

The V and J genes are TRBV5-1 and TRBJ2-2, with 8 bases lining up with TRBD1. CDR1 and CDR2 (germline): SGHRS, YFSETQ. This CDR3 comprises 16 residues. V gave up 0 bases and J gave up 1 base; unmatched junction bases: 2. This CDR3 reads CASSLGTGRNTGELFF. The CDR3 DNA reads TGCGCCAGCAGCTTGGGGACAGGGAGGAACACCGGGGAGCTGTTTTTT.

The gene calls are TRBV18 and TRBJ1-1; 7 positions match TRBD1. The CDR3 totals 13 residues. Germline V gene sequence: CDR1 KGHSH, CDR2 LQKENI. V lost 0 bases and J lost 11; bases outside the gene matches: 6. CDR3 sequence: CASSPPGRGRAFF. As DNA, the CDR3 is TGTGCCAGCTCACCACCAGGCAGGGGGAGGGCTTTCTTT.

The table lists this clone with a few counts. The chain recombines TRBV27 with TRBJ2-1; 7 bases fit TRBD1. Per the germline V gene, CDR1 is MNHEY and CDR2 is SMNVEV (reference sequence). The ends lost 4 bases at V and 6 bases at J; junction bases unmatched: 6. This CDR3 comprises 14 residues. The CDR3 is CASSSNRDSNEQFF. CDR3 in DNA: TGTGCCAGCAGTTCCAACCGGGACAGCAATGAGCAGTTCTTC.

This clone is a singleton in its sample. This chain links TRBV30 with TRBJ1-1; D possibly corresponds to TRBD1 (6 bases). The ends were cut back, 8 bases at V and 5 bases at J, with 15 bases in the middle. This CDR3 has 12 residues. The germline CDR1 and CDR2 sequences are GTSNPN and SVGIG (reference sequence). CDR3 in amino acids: CAGGRGRTEAFF. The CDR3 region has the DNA TGTGCCGGGGGCAGGGGCCGGACTGAAGCTTTCTTT.

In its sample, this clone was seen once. The CDR3 loop is CASSSRDRGRETQYF. As DNA, the CDR3 is TGTGCCAGCAGCAGCCGGGACAGGGGGCGGGAGACCCAGTACTTC. This chain links TRBV7-7 with TRBJ2-5, with 12 bases identical to TRBD1. This CDR3 is 15 amino acids long. V trimming: 5 bases; J trimming: 5 bases; junction bases outside the gene matches: 6. The V gene's germline CDR1 is SSHAT and CDR2 FNYEAQ (reference sequence).

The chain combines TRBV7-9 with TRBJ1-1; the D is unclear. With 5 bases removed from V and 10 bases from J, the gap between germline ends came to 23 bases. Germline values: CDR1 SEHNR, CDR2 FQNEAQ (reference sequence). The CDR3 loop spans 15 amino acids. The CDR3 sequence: CASSPTSTGYSLAFF. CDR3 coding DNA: TGTGCCAGCAGCCCAACATCAACGGGGTACTCCCTAGCTTTCTTT.

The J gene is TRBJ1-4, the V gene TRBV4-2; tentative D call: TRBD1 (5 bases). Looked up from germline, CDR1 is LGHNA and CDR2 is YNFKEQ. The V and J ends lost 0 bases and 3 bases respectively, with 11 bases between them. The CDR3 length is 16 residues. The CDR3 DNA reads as TGTGCCAGCAGCCAAGAGAGCGGGGCCTCTAATGAAAAACTGTTTTTT. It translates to CASSQESGASNEKLFF.

The CDR3 DNA reads as TGTGCCAGCCGTCCCCCAGGGGGTACAAGCAATCAGCCCCAGCATTTT. Its protein product is CASRPPGGTSNQPQHF. This sequence joins TRBV28 and TRBJ1-5, with 7 bases that match TRBD1. Germline assignment: CDR1 MDHEN and CDR2 SYDVKM. V was clipped by 8 bases and J by 1 base; unmatched bases: 11. The CDR3 totals 16 residues. Full variable domain (rest looked up from reference TRBV28 and TRBJ1-5): DVKVTQSSRYLVKRTGEKVFLECVQDMDHENMFWYRQDPGLGLRLIYFSYDVKMKEKGDIPEGYSVSREKKERFSLILESASTNQTSMYLCASRPPGGTSNQPQHFGDGTRLSIL.

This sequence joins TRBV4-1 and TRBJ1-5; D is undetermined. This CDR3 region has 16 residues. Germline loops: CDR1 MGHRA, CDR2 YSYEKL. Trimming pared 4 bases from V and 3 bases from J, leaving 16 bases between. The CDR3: CASSPVTALINQPQHF. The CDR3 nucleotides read TGCGCCAGCAGCCCGGTGACGGCCCTCATCAATCAGCCCCAGCATTTT.

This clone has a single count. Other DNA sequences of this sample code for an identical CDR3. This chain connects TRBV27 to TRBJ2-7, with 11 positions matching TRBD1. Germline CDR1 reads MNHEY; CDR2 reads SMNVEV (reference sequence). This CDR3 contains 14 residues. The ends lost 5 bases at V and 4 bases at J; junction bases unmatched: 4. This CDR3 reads CASSPGTGGYEQYF. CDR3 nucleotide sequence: TGTGCCAGCAGTCCGGGGACAGGGGGTTACGAGCAGTACTTC.

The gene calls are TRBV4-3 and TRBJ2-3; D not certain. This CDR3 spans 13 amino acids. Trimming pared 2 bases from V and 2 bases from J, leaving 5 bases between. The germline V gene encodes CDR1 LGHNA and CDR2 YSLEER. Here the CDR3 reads CASSQTYTDTQYF. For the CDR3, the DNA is TGCGCCAGCAGCCAAACTTACACAGATACGCAGTATTTT.

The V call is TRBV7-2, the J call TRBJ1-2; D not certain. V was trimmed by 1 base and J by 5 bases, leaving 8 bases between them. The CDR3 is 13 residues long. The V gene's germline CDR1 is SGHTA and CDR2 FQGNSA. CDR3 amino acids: CASSLGAAYGYTF. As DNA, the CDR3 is TGTGCCAGCAGCTTAGGCGCAGCGTATGGCTACACCTTC.